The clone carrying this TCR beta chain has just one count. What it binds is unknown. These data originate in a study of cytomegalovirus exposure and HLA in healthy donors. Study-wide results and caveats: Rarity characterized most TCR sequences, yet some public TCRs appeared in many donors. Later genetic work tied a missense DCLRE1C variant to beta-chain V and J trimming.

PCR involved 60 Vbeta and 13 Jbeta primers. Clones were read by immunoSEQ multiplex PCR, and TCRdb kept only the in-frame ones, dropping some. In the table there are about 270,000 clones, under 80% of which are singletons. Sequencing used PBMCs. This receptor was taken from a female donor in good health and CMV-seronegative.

In DNA, the CDR3 is TGTGCCTCACGGACAGAAGGCGAGCAGTACTTC. It encodes CASRTEGEQYF. This chain connects TRBV10-3 to TRBJ2-7; tentative D call: TRBD1 (6 bases). CDR3 length: 11 residues. Germline CDR1 is ENHRY and CDR2 is SYGVKD. The V gene lost 11 bases and the J gene lost 6 bases, with 14 bases spanning the gap.